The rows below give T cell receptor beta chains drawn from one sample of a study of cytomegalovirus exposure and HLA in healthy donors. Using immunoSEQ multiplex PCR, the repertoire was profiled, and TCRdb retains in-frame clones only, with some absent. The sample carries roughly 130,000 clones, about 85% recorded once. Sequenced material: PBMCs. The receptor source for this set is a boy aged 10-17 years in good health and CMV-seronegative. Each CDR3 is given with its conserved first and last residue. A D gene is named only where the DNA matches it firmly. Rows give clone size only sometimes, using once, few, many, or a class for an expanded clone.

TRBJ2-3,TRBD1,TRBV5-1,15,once,TGCGCCAGCAGCTTGGCCGGGACAGGGGGTGATACGCAGTATTTT,CASSLAGTGGDTQYF
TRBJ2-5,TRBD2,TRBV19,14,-,TGTGCCAGTAGTCTGGGACTAGTCCAAGAGACCCAGTACTTC,CASSLGLVQETQYF
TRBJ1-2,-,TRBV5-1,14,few,TGCGCCAGCAGCTCTGTCGCGCCGGGAGATGGCTACACCTTC,CASSSVAPGDGYTF
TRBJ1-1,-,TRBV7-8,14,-,TGTGCCAGCAGCTTAGGTCTATCAGGGTCTGAAGCTTTCTTT,CASSLGLSGSEAFF
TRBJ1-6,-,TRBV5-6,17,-,TGTGCCAGCAGCTTTGGAGCAGCCGGCGATTATAATTCACCCCTCCACTTT,CASSFGAAGDYNSPLHF
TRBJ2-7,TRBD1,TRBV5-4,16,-,TGTGCCAGCAGCTTGGCCCAGGGGGCCCTTCGGCACGAGCAGTACTTC,CASSLAQGALRHEQYF
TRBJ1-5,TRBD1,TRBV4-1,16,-,TGCGCCAGCAGCCAAGTTATCAACAGGGGGAATCAGCCCCAGCATTTT,CASSQVINRGNQPQHF
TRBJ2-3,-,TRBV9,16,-,TGTGCCAGCAGCCCCGGGGAAGAGGACTACACAGATACGCAGTATTTT,CASSPGEEDYTDTQYF
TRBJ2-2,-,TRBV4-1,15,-,TGCGCCAGCAGTTACCCGGGTCCCAGACCCGGGGAGCTGTTTTTT,CASSYPGPRPGELFF
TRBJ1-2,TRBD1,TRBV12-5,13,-,TGTGCTAGCCTTCAGGACAGGAGGTATGGCTACACCTTC,CASLQDRRYGYTF
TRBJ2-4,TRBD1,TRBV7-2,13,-,TGTGCCAGCAGCCTCGGGACAGAAAACATTCAGTACTTC,CASSLGTENIQYF
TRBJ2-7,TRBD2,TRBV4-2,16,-,TGTGCCAGCAGCCTGGTGGCTAGCGGGACCTCCTACGAGCAGTACTTC,CASSLVASGTSYEQYF
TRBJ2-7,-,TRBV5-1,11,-,TGCGCCAGCAGCTCCACCTACGAGCAGTACTTC,CASSSTYEQYF
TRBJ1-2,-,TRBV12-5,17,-,TGTGCTAGTGGTTTGGAAAGGAGCAGGGGTGTGCTGGGTGGCTACACCTTC,CASGLERSRGVLGGYTF
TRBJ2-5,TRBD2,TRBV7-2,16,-,TGTGCCAGCAGCTTCCCGCTAGCGGGCGGATTAGAGACCCAGTACTTC,CASSFPLAGGLETQYF
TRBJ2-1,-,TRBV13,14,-,TGTGCCAGCAGCTCAGGCTTACTATACAATGAGCAGTTCTTC,CASSSGLLYNEQFF
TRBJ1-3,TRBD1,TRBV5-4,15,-,TGTGCCAGCAGCGCTACAGGGGTAGGAGGAAACACCATATATTTT,CASSATGVGGNTIYF
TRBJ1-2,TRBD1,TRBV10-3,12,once,TGTGCCATCGGTGAGGGGGCTGGCGGCTACCCCTTC,CAIGEGAGGYPF
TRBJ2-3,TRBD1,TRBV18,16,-,TGTGCCAGCTCACCAGGCTTGGACAGGGGCACAGATACGCAGTATTTT,CASSPGLDRGTDTQYF
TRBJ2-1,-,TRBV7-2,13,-,TGTGCCAGCAGCTTAGTCAGTCTCAATGAGCAGTTCTTC,CASSLVSLNEQFF
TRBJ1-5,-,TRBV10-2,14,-,TGCGCCAGCAGTGAGTTCGCAGGCAATCAGCCCCAGCATTTT,CASSEFAGNQPQHF
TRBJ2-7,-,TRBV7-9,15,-,TGTGCCAGCAGCTCGGACTTCTCAAGCTCCTACGAGCAGTACTTC,CASSSDFSSSYEQYF
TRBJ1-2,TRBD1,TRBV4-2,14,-,TGTGCCAGCAGCCAAGTCCGGGACAGGGGTGGCTACACCTTC,CASSQVRDRGGYTF
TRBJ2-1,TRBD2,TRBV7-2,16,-,TGTGCCAGCAGCGTCTTAGCGGGAGTGCCCTACAATGAGCAGTTCTTC,CASSVLAGVPYNEQFF
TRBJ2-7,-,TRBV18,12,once,TGTGCCAGCTCCCCGAGCTCCTACGAGCAGTACTTC,CASSPSSYEQYF
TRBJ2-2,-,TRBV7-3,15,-,TGTGCCAGCAGCCCTCGACAGGGAGGCACCGGGGAGCTGTTTTTT,CASSPRQGGTGELFF
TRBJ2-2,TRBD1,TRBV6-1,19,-,TGTGCCAGCAGTGAAGCCGGGACAGGGATCGGCTCATACACCGGGGAGCTGTTTTTT,CASSEAGTGIGSYTGELFF
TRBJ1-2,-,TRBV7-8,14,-,TGTGCCAGCAGGGGGGGGGCAGCGGAGTATGGCTACACCTTC,CASRGGAAEYGYTF
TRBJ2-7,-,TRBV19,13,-,TGTGCCAGTAGTAGTAGAAACTCCTACGAGCAGTACTTC,CASSSRNSYEQYF
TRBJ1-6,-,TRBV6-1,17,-,TGTGCCAGCAGTGAAAAACCCTTCGTCCTACCTAATTCACCCCTCCACTTT,CASSEKPFVLPNSPLHF
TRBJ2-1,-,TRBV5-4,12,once,TGTGCCAGCAGCAATATAAACGGTGAGCAGTTCTTC,CASSNINGEQFF
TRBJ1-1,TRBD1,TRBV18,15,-,TGTGCCAGCTCACCCTCGGACAGGAGGGACACTGAAGCTTTCTTT,CASSPSDRRDTEAFF
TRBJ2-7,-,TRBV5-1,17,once,TGCGCCAGCAGCCCGGGACAGTCGGACTATCCCTTTTACGAGCAGTACTTC,CASSPGQSDYPFYEQYF
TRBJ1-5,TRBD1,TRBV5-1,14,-,TGCGCCAGCAGCTTGGGGACAGGGTCCCAGCCCCAGCATTTT,CASSLGTGSQPQHF
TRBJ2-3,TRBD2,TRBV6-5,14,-,TGTGCCAGCAGTTACGGGACTAGCGTGGATACGCAGTATTTT,CASSYGTSVDTQYF
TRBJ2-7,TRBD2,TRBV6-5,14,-,TGTGCCAGCAGGGTTAGCGGGAATCACTACGAGCAGTACTTC,CASRVSGNHYEQYF